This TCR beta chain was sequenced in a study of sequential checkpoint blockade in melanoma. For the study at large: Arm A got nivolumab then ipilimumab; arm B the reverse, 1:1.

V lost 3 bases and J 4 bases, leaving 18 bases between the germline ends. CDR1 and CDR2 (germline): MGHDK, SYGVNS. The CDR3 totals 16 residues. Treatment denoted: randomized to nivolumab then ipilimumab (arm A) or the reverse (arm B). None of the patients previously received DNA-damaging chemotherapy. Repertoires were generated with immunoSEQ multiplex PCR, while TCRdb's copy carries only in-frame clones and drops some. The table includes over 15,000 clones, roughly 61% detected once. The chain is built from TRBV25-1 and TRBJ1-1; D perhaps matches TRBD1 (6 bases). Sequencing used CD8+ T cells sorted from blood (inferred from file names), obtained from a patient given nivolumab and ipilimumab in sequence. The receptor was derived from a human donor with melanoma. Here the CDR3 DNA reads TGTGCCAGCAGTGACTCGGGCTGGGGGCTGGGCACTGAAGCTTTCTTT. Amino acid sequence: CASSDSGWGLGTEAFF.